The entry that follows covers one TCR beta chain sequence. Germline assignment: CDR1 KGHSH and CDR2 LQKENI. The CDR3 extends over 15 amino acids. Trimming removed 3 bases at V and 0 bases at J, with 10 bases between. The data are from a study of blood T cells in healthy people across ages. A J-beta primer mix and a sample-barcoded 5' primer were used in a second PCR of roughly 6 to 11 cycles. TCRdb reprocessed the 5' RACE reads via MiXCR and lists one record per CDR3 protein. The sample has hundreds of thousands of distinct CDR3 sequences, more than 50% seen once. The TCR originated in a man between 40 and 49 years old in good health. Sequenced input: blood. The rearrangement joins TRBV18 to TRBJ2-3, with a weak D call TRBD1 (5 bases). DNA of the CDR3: TGTGCCAGCTCACCCACAGGCCGGAGCACAGATACGCAGTATTTT. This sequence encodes CASSPTGRSTDTQYF.